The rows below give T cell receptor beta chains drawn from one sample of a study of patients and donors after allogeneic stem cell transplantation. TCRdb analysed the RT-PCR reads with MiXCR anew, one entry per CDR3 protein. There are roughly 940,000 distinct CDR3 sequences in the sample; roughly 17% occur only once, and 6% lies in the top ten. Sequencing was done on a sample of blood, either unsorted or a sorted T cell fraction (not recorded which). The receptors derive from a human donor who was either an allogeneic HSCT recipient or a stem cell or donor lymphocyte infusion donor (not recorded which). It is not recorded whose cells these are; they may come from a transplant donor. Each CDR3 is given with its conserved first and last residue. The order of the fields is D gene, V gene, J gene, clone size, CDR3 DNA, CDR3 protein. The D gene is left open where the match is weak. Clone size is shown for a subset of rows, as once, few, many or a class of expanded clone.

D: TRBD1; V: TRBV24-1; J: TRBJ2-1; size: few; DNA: TGTGCCACCAGTGATCGACAGGGCTCCTACAATGAGCAGTTCTTC; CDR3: CATSDRQGSYNEQFF
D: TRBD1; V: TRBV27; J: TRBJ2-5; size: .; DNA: TGTGCCAGCACAAAGGACAGGGCGCACGGAGAGACCCAGTACTTC; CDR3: CASTKDRAHGETQYF
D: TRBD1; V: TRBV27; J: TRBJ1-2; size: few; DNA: TGTGCCAGCAGTGAAACAGGGGGCGCTTACTATGGCTACACCTTC; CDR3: CASSETGGAYYGYTF
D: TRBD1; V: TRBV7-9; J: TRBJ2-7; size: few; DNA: TGTGCCAGCAGACCGAGCAGGGACAGGGGGTCCTACGAGCAGTACTTC; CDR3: CASRPSRDRGSYEQYF
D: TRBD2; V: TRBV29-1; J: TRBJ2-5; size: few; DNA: TGCAGCGTTGTTGGCGGGAGTGACGAGACCCAGTACTTC; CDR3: CSVVGGSDETQYF
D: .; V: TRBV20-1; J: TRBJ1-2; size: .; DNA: TGCAGTGCTGGCGACACCTCCCTCTATGGCTACACCTTC; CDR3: CSAGDTSLYGYTF
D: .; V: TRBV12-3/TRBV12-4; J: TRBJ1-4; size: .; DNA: TGTGCCAGCACCGAGGGCAGGGTGTCTGAAAAACTGTTTTTT; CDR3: CASTEGRVSEKLFF
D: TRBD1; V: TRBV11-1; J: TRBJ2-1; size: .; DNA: TGTGCCAGCAGCTTTCCTTACAGGGGAAGGGGCAATGAGCAGTTCTTC; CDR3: CASSFPYRGRGNEQFF
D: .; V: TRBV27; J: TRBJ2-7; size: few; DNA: TGTGCCAGCAGAGGGGCAGGGTCCCACGAGCAGTACTTC; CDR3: CASRGAGSHEQYF
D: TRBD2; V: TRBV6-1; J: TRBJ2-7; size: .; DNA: TGTGCCAGCAGGGGACTAGCGGGAGGACGGGAGCAGTACTTC; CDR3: CASRGLAGGREQYF
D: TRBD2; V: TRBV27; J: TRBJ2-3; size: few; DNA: TGTGCCAGCAGCCCCCTAGCGGGGGGGTATAGCACAGATACGCAGTATTTT; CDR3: CASSPLAGGYSTDTQYF
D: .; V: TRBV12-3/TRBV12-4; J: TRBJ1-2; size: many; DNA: TGTGCCAGCAGTTTAAGGGCGGGCTCTGGATATGGCTACACCTTC; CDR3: CASSLRAGSGYGYTF
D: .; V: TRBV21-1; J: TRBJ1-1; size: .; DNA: TGTGCCAGCACCCCTTTTGGGGGACAGACGAACACTGAAGCTTTCTTT; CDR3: CASTPFGGQTNTEAFF
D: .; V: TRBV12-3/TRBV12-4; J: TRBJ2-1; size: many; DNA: TGTGCCAGCAGTTTCTGGCGGTTTGTTGAGCAGTTCTTC; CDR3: CASSFWRFVEQFF
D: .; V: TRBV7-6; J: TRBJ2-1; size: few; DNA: TGTGCCAGCAGCTTACCGGACGGGGACGCCTACAATGAGCAGTTCTTC; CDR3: CASSLPDGDAYNEQFF